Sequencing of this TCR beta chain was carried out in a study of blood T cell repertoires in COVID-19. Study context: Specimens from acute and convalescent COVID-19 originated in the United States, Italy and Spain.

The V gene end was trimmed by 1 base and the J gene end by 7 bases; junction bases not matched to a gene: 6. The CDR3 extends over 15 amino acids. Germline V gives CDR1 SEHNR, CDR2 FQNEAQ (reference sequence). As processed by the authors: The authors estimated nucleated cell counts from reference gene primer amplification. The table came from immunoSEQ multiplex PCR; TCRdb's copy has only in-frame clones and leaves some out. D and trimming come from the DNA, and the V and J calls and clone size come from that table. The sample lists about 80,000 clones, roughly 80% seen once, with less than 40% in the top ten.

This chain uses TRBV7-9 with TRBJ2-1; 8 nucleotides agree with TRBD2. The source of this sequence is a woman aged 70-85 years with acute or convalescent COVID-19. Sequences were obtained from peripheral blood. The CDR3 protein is CASSLVGGLVNEQFF. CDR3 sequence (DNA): TGTGCCAGCAGCTTAGTCGGGGGACTAGTGAATGAGCAGTTCTTC.